Detailed here is one T cell receptor beta chain. This sample was included in a study of blood T cell repertoires in COVID-19. Study overall: COVID-19 samples collected from the United States, Italy and Spain covered acute and convalescent phases. The cDNA or gDNA used as material had been derived from T cells, B-cell-depleted T cells, or PBMCs.

In the original analysis: It was from reference gene primer amplification that nucleated cell counts were estimated. Profiling relied on immunoSEQ multiplex PCR, and the TCRdb table lists in-frame clones only, not all of them. V and J calls and clone size follow that table, whereas D and trimming were derived from the DNA. Of some 46,000 clones listed, around 80% are singletons. The sample was peripheral blood. This TCR came from an elderly woman with acute or convalescent COVID-19.

The CDR3 reads CASSNPLAGASETQYF. CDR3 DNA: TGTGCCAGCAGTAACCCCCTAGCGGGGGCTAGCGAGACCCAGTACTTC. The chain recombines TRBV6-6 with TRBJ2-5, with 10 bases identical to TRBD2. Trimming at V came to 5 bases and at J to 5 bases, leaving 11 bases not matched to a gene. CDR3 length: 16 amino acids. The germline V gene encodes CDR1 MNHNY and CDR2 SVGAGI (reference sequence).